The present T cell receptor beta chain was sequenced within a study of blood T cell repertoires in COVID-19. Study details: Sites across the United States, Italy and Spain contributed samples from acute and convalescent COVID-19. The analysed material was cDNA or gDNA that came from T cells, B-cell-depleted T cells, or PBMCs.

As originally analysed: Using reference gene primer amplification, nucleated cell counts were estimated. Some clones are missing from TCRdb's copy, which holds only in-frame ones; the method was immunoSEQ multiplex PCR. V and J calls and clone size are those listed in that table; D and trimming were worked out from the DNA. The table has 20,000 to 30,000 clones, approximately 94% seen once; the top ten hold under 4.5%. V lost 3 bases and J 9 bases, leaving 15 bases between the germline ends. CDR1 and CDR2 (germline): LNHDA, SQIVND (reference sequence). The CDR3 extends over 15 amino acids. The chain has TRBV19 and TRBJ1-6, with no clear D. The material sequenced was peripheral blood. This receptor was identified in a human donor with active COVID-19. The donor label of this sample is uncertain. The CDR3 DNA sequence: TGTGCCAGTAGTATGACCCAGGCTCGAAGTTCACCCCTCCACTTT. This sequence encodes CASSMTQARSSPLHF.